This T cell receptor (beta chain) came from a study of blood T cell repertoires in COVID-19. In the original processing: Using reference gene primer amplification, nucleated cell counts were estimated. Sequencing was performed with immunoSEQ multiplex PCR; in TCRdb, only in-frame clones are kept and a portion is missing. That table supplies the V and J calls and clone size; D and trimming were determined from the DNA. The data show approximately 230,000 clones, with 88% seen just once and over 12% held by the top ten. The CDR3 runs 13 residues. The trim removed 9 bases at V and 0 bases at J, leaving 4 bases unmatched. The germline V gene has CDR1 ENHRY and CDR2 SYGVKD.

Specimen: PBMCs or T cells enriched from blood (not recorded which). The chain has TRBV10-3 and TRBJ2-7; 8 bases fit TRBD1. The TCR originated in a woman between 50 and 59 years old with acute COVID-19. The CDR3 DNA reads TGTGCCATTCAGGGGGCAAGCTCCTACGAGCAGTACTTC. Amino acids: CAIQGASSYEQYF.